These 12 T cell receptor beta chains were sequenced from one sample in a study of post-analysis software for immune sequencing data (dated by TCRdb to between 2014 and 2017). Beyond this particular receptor, the publication reports: A handful of TRBV segments, including TRBV5-6, TRBV5-1 and TRBV20-1, were significantly more frequent in patients than controls.

To prepare the library, PCR was applied. Sequencing was carried out with an Illumina HiSeq 2500. To reduce PCR and sequencing biases, unique molecular identifiers were incorporated into the TCR beta cDNA libraries. TCRdb trimmed public reads at Q25 via fastp, called clones via MiXCR and kept in-frame beta chains. CDR3 protein duplicates are merged, each entry listing the most common genes and DNA. The sample table holds about 620,000 distinct CDR3 sequences, of which 44% were seen once. The top ten hold approximately 1.7% of the sample. These receptors' antigens are unknown. The specimen was blood. The receptor set was obtained from a girl aged 10 to 17 with multiple sclerosis.

V usage is TRBV5-1 and J usage is TRBJ2-4; no definite D call. The J call may be wrong; the DNA end is better matched by TRBJ2-7. In germline, CDR1 is SGHRS, CDR2 YFSETQ. The length of the CDR3 is 14 residues. Here the CDR3 reads CASSLLPVASEQYF. The DNA for the CDR3 is TGCGCCAGCAGCTTGCTTCCCGTGGCCTCCGAGCAGTACTTC.

This sequence joins TRBV12-3 or TRBV12-4 and TRBJ2-3; 11 bases agree with TRBD2. CDR3 length equals 16 residues. V lost 7 bases, J lost 1 base, and 7 bases stayed unmatched. The CDR3 spells CASNKGTSGRTDTQYF. The CDR3, as DNA: TGTGCCAGCAATAAAGGGACTAGCGGACGCACAGATACGCAGTATTTT.

This clonotype came up once. A read error may produce the germline difference seen at one junction end. The chain recombines TRBV5-1 with TRBJ2-1; TRBD2 aligns across 9 bases. In germline, CDR1 is SGHRS, CDR2 YFSETQ. CDR3 size: 15 residues. The CDR3 spells CANSLLAGRYNEQFF. CDR3 DNA sequence: TGCGCCAACAGCTTGCTAGCGGGAAGGTACAATGAGCAGTTCTTC.

The table lists this clonotype with a few counts. The V call is TRBV3-1, the J call TRBJ2-7; no reliable D call. With 1 base removed from V and 2 bases from J, the gap between germline ends came to 3 bases. The germline CDR1 and CDR2 sequences are LGHDT and YNNKEL (reference sequence). The CDR3 length is 12 residues. The CDR3 region is CASSQVAYEQYF. The CDR3 nucleotides are TGTGCCAGCAGCCAAGTTGCCTACGAGCAGTACTTC.

Worth noting for this clonotype: Just one base apart from a much larger clone, this may be a read error. J is TRBJ2-3 and V is TRBV12-3 or TRBV12-4; tentative D call: TRBD2 (5 bases). The CDR3 length is 12 residues. CDR3 protein: CASKGSTDAQYF. The CDR3 bases are TGTGCCAGCAAAGGGAGCACAGATGCGCAGTATTTT.

The genes are TRBV28 and TRBJ2-5, with D possibly called TRBD1 or TRBD2 (5 bases each). CDR3 length: 14 residues. Germline V lookup: CDR1 MDHEN, CDR2 SYDVKM. With 3 bases removed from V and 7 bases from J, the gap between germline ends came to 15 bases. In DNA form, the CDR3 reads TGTGCCAGCAGTTTCGGGGCTGGCCCAGGGACCCAGTACTTC. As protein: CASSFGAGPGTQYF.

The chain links TRBV6-5 to TRBJ1-6, with a tentative D call TRBD1 (5 bases). In germline, CDR1 is MNHEY, CDR2 SVGAGI. The CDR3 spans 13 residues. Deletions cut 5 bases from V and 11 bases from J, with 13 bases between. As DNA, the CDR3 is TGTGCCAGCAGTCAGGGCCATAGGACACCCCTCCACTTT. This encodes CASSQGHRTPLHF.

This sequence joins TRBV9 and TRBJ2-1; D not certain. V lost 7 bases to trimming and J lost 0 bases, with 11 bases between them. The CDR3 loop spans 14 amino acids. CDR1 is SGDLS, CDR2 YYNGEE, per germline. CDR3 loop: CASGGASSYNEQFF. CDR3 DNA sequence: TGTGCCAGCGGCGGAGCGAGCTCCTACAATGAGCAGTTCTTC. Variable domain in full (rest from reference TRBV9 and TRBJ2-1): DSGVTQTPKHLITATGQRVTLRCSPRSGDLSVYWYQQSLDQGLQFLIQYYNGEERAKGNILERFSAQQFPDLHSELNLSSLELGDSALYFCASGGASSYNEQFFGPGTRLTVL.

Only a few counts were recorded for this clonotype. V and J are TRBV6-5 and TRBJ1-5; D is ambiguous. The CDR3 is 12 residues long. With 5 bases removed from V and 10 bases from J, the gap between germline ends came to 12 bases. Germline V CDR1 and CDR2: MNHEY, SVGAGI. The CDR3 DNA is TGTGCCAGCAGTCACCGAGCCTTACCCCAGCATTTT. This translates into CASSHRALPQHF.

The chain joins TRBV7-9 to TRBJ2-5; 8 bases match TRBD1. After removal of 2 bases from V and 2 bases from J, the junction contained 7 bases not matched to a gene. Looked up from germline, CDR1 is SEHNR and CDR2 is FQNEAQ (reference sequence). CDR3 size: 16 residues. CDR3 region: CASSLIGQGPQETQYF. CDR3 in DNA: TGTGCCAGCAGCTTAATCGGACAGGGTCCGCAAGAGACCCAGTACTTC.

A note on this clonotype: Mismatch with germline at one junction end may stem from a read error. The chain carries TRBV12-3 or TRBV12-4 and TRBJ2-1; D not certain. CDR3 length: 13 residues. The CDR3 DNA sequence: TGTGTCAGCAGTTTAAGGGCGGCATATGGACAGTTCTTC. This codes for CVSSLRAAYGQFF.

The chain joins TRBV20-1 to TRBJ2-3; D remains ambiguous. Per germline, CDR1 DFQATT and CDR2 SNEGSKA (reference sequence). This CDR3 is 12 amino acids long. V shed 3 bases and J shed 4 bases, with 8 bases lying between them. CDR3 sequence: CSASRYPDTQYF. For the CDR3, the DNA is TGCAGTGCTAGTCGGTACCCAGATACGCAGTATTTT.